The clone carrying this TCR beta chain has only a few counts. The antigen remains unidentified. Negative isolation yielded CD4+ and CD8+ T cells, and FACS enriched TEMRA cells. These data are taken from a study of CD8 T cells in Susac syndrome. Study as a whole: Sequenced Susac syndrome patients included five or six with clinically active disease and about eight in remission. Study outcomes and limitations: The relatively small number of individuals in the TCR sequencing and HLA analysis was acknowledged by the study. In Susac patients, clonal expansion was not detected in CD4+ cells.

The CDR3 is 16 residues long. The V segment lost 4 bases and the J segment 2 bases; nucleotides outside the gene matches: 9. Germline V gene lookup returns CDR1 SGHRS and CDR2 YFSETQ. cDNA came from roughly 0.53 to 1 ug RNA primed by random hexamers. TCRdb reanalysed the immunoSEQ multiplex PCR reads using MiXCR and keeps one entry per CDR3 protein. This table holds some 180,000 distinct CDR3 sequences, roughly 94% found once. The sample taken for sequencing was CD4+ T cells from PBMCs. The clonotype originates from a human donor with Susac syndrome. The chain couples TRBV5-1 to TRBJ2-3; 8 bases agree with TRBD1. The CDR3 sequence: CASSNARQGHTDTQYF. The CDR3 nucleotides are TGCGCCAGCAGCAACGCGAGACAGGGGCACACAGATACGCAGTATTTT.